Listed below are T cell receptor beta chains from one sample, sequenced in a study of T-cell memory formation after mild COVID-19. MiXCR, run by TCRdb on the 5' RACE reads, gives a single entry per CDR3 protein. The sample lists hundreds of thousands of distinct CDR3 sequences; roughly a fifth were seen once. The source material was PBMCs or a T cell subset sorted from them (not recorded which). The receptors stem from a man aged 18 to 29 who had mild COVID-19 (a few samples of this study predate the infection). Cell type and time point are not known. Both conserved end residues are part of each CDR3. A D gene is named only where the DNA matches it firmly. A row's size may be missing; if present it is once, few, many or a size class.

d_call: NA; clone_size: few; v_call: TRBV10-1; j_call: TRBJ2-1; cdr3_aa: CASSEPPYNEQFF; cdr3_nt: TGCGCCAGCAGTGAGCCACCTTACAATGAGCAGTTCTTC
d_call: NA; clone_size: NA; v_call: TRBV10-3; j_call: TRBJ2-7; cdr3_aa: CAISARAAEQYF; cdr3_nt: TGTGCCATCAGTGCCAGGGCGGCCGAGCAGTACTTC
d_call: NA; clone_size: NA; v_call: TRBV10-3; j_call: TRBJ1-4; cdr3_aa: CAISETRMKLFF; cdr3_nt: TGTGCCATCAGTGAGACTAGGATGAAACTGTTTTTT
d_call: NA; clone_size: few; v_call: TRBV18; j_call: TRBJ1-2; cdr3_aa: CASSPTAGFGWGYTF; cdr3_nt: TGTGCCAGCTCACCGACTGCGGGCTTTGGATGGGGCTACACCTTC
d_call: NA; clone_size: few; v_call: TRBV7-9; j_call: TRBJ2-1; cdr3_aa: CASSLGIGADIEQFF; cdr3_nt: TGTGCCAGCAGCTTAGGTATTGGGGCAGACATTGAGCAGTTCTTC
d_call: TRBD1; clone_size: few; v_call: TRBV7-2; j_call: TRBJ1-5; cdr3_aa: CASSLDRVVHF; cdr3_nt: TGTGCCAGCAGTCTGGACAGGGTCGTGCATTTT
d_call: TRBD2; clone_size: NA; v_call: TRBV6-2/TRBV6-3; j_call: TRBJ2-1; cdr3_aa: CASKRLADTSYNEQFF; cdr3_nt: TGTGCCAGCAAGCGGCTAGCGGACACCTCCTACAATGAGCAGTTCTTC
d_call: NA; clone_size: few; v_call: TRBV21-1; j_call: TRBJ1-5; cdr3_aa: CASSRDSIRPQHF; cdr3_nt: TGTGCCAGCAGCAGGGATTCGATAAGGCCCCAGCATTTT
d_call: TRBD2; clone_size: many; v_call: TRBV7-2; j_call: TRBJ2-2; cdr3_aa: CASLSQAGGETGELFF; cdr3_nt: TGTGCCAGCTTGTCCCAGGCGGGGGGTGAAACCGGGGAGCTGTTTTTT
d_call: NA; clone_size: NA; v_call: TRBV7-9; j_call: TRBJ2-3; cdr3_aa: CASSADSTSTDTQYF; cdr3_nt: TGTGCCAGCAGCGCCGACAGCACTAGCACAGATACGCAGTATTTT
d_call: NA; clone_size: many; v_call: TRBV12-3/TRBV12-4; j_call: TRBJ2-3; cdr3_aa: CASSLETAWDTQYF; cdr3_nt: TGTGCCAGCAGTTTAGAAACAGCGTGGGATACGCAGTATTTT
d_call: NA; clone_size: few; v_call: TRBV5-1; j_call: TRBJ1-5; cdr3_aa: CASSLLSGEQPQHF; cdr3_nt: TGCGCCAGCAGCTTGTTGTCGGGAGAACAGCCCCAGCATTTT
d_call: TRBD1; clone_size: few; v_call: TRBV5-5; j_call: TRBJ1-2; cdr3_aa: CASSLRSVSSGQGAYGYTF; cdr3_nt: TGTGCCAGCAGCTTAAGGTCCGTTTCGAGTGGACAGGGGGCTTACGGCTACACCTTC
d_call: NA; clone_size: few; v_call: TRBV6-6; j_call: TRBJ1-5; cdr3_aa: CASSYTGFNQPQHF; cdr3_nt: TGTGCCAGCAGTTACACTGGCTTCAATCAGCCCCAGCATTTT
d_call: TRBD1; clone_size: NA; v_call: TRBV9; j_call: TRBJ2-7; cdr3_aa: CASSTTGTGDEQYF; cdr3_nt: TGTGCCAGCAGCACTACCGGGACAGGGGACGAGCAGTACTTC
d_call: NA; clone_size: few; v_call: TRBV7-9; j_call: TRBJ2-1; cdr3_aa: CASSRGWAGHNEQFF; cdr3_nt: TGTGCCAGCAGCAGGGGGTGGGCCGGACACAATGAGCAGTTCTTC
d_call: NA; clone_size: NA; v_call: TRBV5-1; j_call: TRBJ2-1; cdr3_aa: CASSLEYGGPYNEQFF; cdr3_nt: TGCGCCAGCAGCTTGGAGTATGGGGGACCCTACAATGAGCAGTTCTTC
d_call: NA; clone_size: few; v_call: TRBV20-1; j_call: TRBJ2-7; cdr3_aa: CSARKRYEQYF; cdr3_nt: TGCAGTGCCCGAAAGAGGTACGAGCAGTACTTC
d_call: NA; clone_size: few; v_call: TRBV7-2; j_call: TRBJ1-3; cdr3_aa: CASSVGTGTHGNTIYF; cdr3_nt: TGTGCCAGCAGCGTAGGGACCGGGACACATGGAAACACCATATATTTT
d_call: TRBD1; clone_size: few; v_call: TRBV20-1; j_call: TRBJ2-7; cdr3_aa: CSARAWDRGAYEQYF; cdr3_nt: TGCAGTGCTAGAGCCTGGGACAGGGGGGCCTACGAGCAGTACTTC
d_call: NA; clone_size: NA; v_call: TRBV3-1; j_call: TRBJ2-7; cdr3_aa: CASGLGRQTYEQYF; cdr3_nt: TGTGCCAGCGGGCTAGGGCGACAGACCTACGAGCAGTACTTC
d_call: TRBD2; clone_size: many; v_call: TRBV7-3; j_call: TRBJ2-1; cdr3_aa: CASSVAGGPSFLEFF; cdr3_nt: TGTGCCAGCAGCGTAGCGGGGGGGCCATCCTTTCTGGAGTTCTTC
d_call: NA; clone_size: NA; v_call: TRBV28; j_call: TRBJ1-5; cdr3_aa: CASSFARAPNQPQHF; cdr3_nt: TGTGCCAGCAGTTTTGCGAGGGCCCCCAATCAGCCCCAGCATTTT
d_call: TRBD1; clone_size: few; v_call: TRBV7-9; j_call: TRBJ1-2; cdr3_aa: CASGQGAFYGYTF; cdr3_nt: TGTGCCAGCGGTCAGGGGGCTTTCTATGGCTACACCTTC
d_call: NA; clone_size: NA; v_call: TRBV6-5; j_call: TRBJ1-6; cdr3_aa: CASSAQRGGSPLHF; cdr3_nt: TGTGCCAGCAGTGCCCAGCGGGGGGGTTCACCCCTCCACTTT
d_call: NA; clone_size: NA; v_call: TRBV7-8; j_call: TRBJ1-2; cdr3_aa: CASSQAMAGIGYTF; cdr3_nt: TGTGCCAGCAGCCAAGCTATGGCCGGAATTGGCTACACCTTC
d_call: TRBD1; clone_size: NA; v_call: TRBV2; j_call: TRBJ1-2; cdr3_aa: CASRGDRGWKTF; cdr3_nt: TGTGCCAGCAGGGGGGACAGGGGGTGGAAAACCTTC
d_call: NA; clone_size: few; v_call: TRBV6-6; j_call: TRBJ2-7; cdr3_aa: CASSYMGRSYEQYF; cdr3_nt: TGTGCCAGCAGTTACATGGGCAGGTCCTACGAGCAGTACTTC
d_call: NA; clone_size: few; v_call: TRBV7-6; j_call: TRBJ2-3; cdr3_aa: CASSQNSGTDTQYF; cdr3_nt: TGTGCCAGCAGCCAAAATTCGGGCACAGATACGCAGTATTTT
d_call: TRBD2; clone_size: NA; v_call: TRBV20-1; j_call: TRBJ2-1; cdr3_aa: CSARDRIGGAGDEQFF; cdr3_nt: TGCAGTGCTAGAGATCGAATTGGAGGGGCGGGGGATGAGCAGTTCTTC
d_call: NA; clone_size: few; v_call: TRBV6-6; j_call: TRBJ1-5; cdr3_aa: CASSENQPQHF; cdr3_nt: TGTGCCAGCAGTGAAAATCAGCCCCAGCATTTT
d_call: NA; clone_size: NA; v_call: TRBV6-5; j_call: TRBJ2-1; cdr3_aa: CASRMGGGTPYNEQFF; cdr3_nt: TGTGCCAGCAGGATGGGCGGTGGGACCCCCTACAATGAGCAGTTCTTC
d_call: NA; clone_size: NA; v_call: TRBV7-9; j_call: TRBJ1-1; cdr3_aa: CASLLRGNTEAFF; cdr3_nt: TGTGCCAGCCTCTTAAGGGGGAACACTGAAGCTTTCTTT
d_call: NA; clone_size: NA; v_call: TRBV28; j_call: TRBJ1-5; cdr3_aa: CASVGGSNQPQHF; cdr3_nt: TGTGCCAGCGTTGGGGGAAGCAATCAGCCCCAGCATTTT
d_call: NA; clone_size: few; v_call: TRBV20-1; j_call: TRBJ1-1; cdr3_aa: CSARDLGEGGFHTEAFF; cdr3_nt: TGCAGTGCTAGAGATCTAGGGGAAGGGGGATTCCACACTGAAGCTTTCTTT
d_call: TRBD2; clone_size: NA; v_call: TRBV20-1; j_call: TRBJ2-2; cdr3_aa: CSARVLAGYYRTGELFF; cdr3_nt: TGCAGTGCTAGAGTTCTAGCGGGATACTACAGAACCGGGGAGCTGTTTTTT
d_call: NA; clone_size: few; v_call: TRBV25-1; j_call: TRBJ2-1; cdr3_aa: CASSEVGSYNEQFF; cdr3_nt: TGTGCCAGCAGTGAAGTGGGCAGCTACAATGAGCAGTTCTTC
d_call: NA; clone_size: few; v_call: TRBV6-5; j_call: TRBJ2-3; cdr3_aa: CASSYSSVRSTDTQYF; cdr3_nt: TGTGCCAGCAGTTACTCGAGTGTCAGGAGTACAGATACGCAGTATTTT
d_call: TRBD1; clone_size: few; v_call: TRBV6-6; j_call: TRBJ1-6; cdr3_aa: CASIRTGDSPLHF; cdr3_nt: TGTGCCAGCATTAGGACAGGGGATTCACCCCTCCACTTT
d_call: NA; clone_size: NA; v_call: TRBV5-1; j_call: TRBJ2-5; cdr3_aa: CASATLGTVQETQYF; cdr3_nt: TGCGCCAGCGCCACCCTCGGGACGGTTCAAGAGACCCAGTACTTC
d_call: TRBD1; clone_size: few; v_call: TRBV11-1; j_call: TRBJ2-1; cdr3_aa: CASSLDPGQGANEQFF; cdr3_nt: TGTGCCAGCAGCTTAGACCCGGGACAGGGGGCGAATGAGCAGTTCTTC
d_call: NA; clone_size: few; v_call: TRBV2; j_call: TRBJ2-2; cdr3_aa: CASSEVVGRELFF; cdr3_nt: TGTGCCAGCAGTGAGGTAGTGGGAAGGGAGCTGTTTTTT
d_call: NA; clone_size: NA; v_call: TRBV4-3; j_call: TRBJ2-5; cdr3_aa: CASSQELVPGEETQYF; cdr3_nt: TGCGCCAGCAGCCAAGAGCTGGTACCGGGTGAAGAGACCCAGTACTTC
d_call: TRBD2; clone_size: NA; v_call: TRBV12-3/TRBV12-4; j_call: TRBJ2-7; cdr3_aa: CASSPRTGGTYEQYF; cdr3_nt: TGTGCCAGCAGTCCCCGGACGGGGGGTACCTACGAGCAGTACTTC
d_call: TRBD2; clone_size: NA; v_call: TRBV12-3/TRBV12-4; j_call: TRBJ2-5; cdr3_aa: CASSPTSAQETQYF; cdr3_nt: TGTGCCAGCAGCCCAACTAGCGCCCAAGAGACCCAGTACTTC
d_call: TRBD2; clone_size: few; v_call: TRBV6-2/TRBV6-3; j_call: TRBJ2-3; cdr3_aa: CASRKTSGSTDTQYF; cdr3_nt: TGTGCCAGCAGGAAGACTAGCGGGAGCACAGATACGCAGTATTTT
d_call: NA; clone_size: few; v_call: TRBV4-1; j_call: TRBJ2-3; cdr3_aa: CASSLDRQGYTQYF; cdr3_nt: TGCGCCAGCAGCCTGGATAGGCAGGGCTATACGCAGTATTTT
d_call: NA; clone_size: NA; v_call: TRBV30; j_call: TRBJ2-1; cdr3_aa: CAWSASSSYNEQFF; cdr3_nt: TGTGCCTGGAGTGCTTCCAGCTCCTACAATGAGCAGTTCTTC
d_call: NA; clone_size: NA; v_call: TRBV10-3; j_call: TRBJ1-1; cdr3_aa: CAISSRETEAFF; cdr3_nt: TGTGCCATCTCTTCCAGGGAGACTGAAGCTTTCTTT
d_call: TRBD2; clone_size: NA; v_call: TRBV6-5; j_call: TRBJ2-3; cdr3_aa: CASSYLAGGMYDTQYF; cdr3_nt: TGTGCCAGCAGTTACCTAGCGGGGGGGATGTACGATACGCAGTATTTT
d_call: NA; clone_size: NA; v_call: TRBV9; j_call: TRBJ1-3; cdr3_aa: CASSVAWGAIGNTIYF; cdr3_nt: TGTGCCAGCAGCGTGGCATGGGGGGCGATCGGAAACACCATATATTTT
d_call: TRBD2; clone_size: few; v_call: TRBV20-1; j_call: TRBJ2-1; cdr3_aa: CSARMTSGSNEQFF; cdr3_nt: TGCAGTGCTAGAATGACTAGCGGATCCAATGAGCAGTTCTTC
d_call: NA; clone_size: few; v_call: TRBV3-1; j_call: TRBJ2-5; cdr3_aa: CASSHYRGQTETQYF; cdr3_nt: TGTGCCAGCAGCCATTACCGGGGGCAAACAGAGACCCAGTACTTC
d_call: NA; clone_size: few; v_call: TRBV4-3; j_call: TRBJ2-6; cdr3_aa: CASSQSQSPGANVLTF; cdr3_nt: TGCGCCAGCAGCCAATCCCAGAGCCCTGGGGCCAACGTCCTGACTTTC
d_call: NA; clone_size: many; v_call: TRBV27; j_call: TRBJ1-5; cdr3_aa: CASSLGYSNQPQHF; cdr3_nt: TGTGCCAGCAGCTTAGGTTATAGCAATCAGCCCCAGCATTTT
d_call: TRBD2; clone_size: NA; v_call: TRBV7-8; j_call: TRBJ2-1; cdr3_aa: CASSLRSRRGSSYNEQFF; cdr3_nt: TGTGCCAGCAGCTTAAGGTCCCGGCGGGGGAGCTCCTACAATGAGCAGTTCTTC
d_call: NA; clone_size: NA; v_call: TRBV24-1; j_call: TRBJ2-3; cdr3_aa: CATSGTVSSTDTQYF; cdr3_nt: TGTGCCACCAGTGGGACAGTATCCAGCACAGATACGCAGTATTTT